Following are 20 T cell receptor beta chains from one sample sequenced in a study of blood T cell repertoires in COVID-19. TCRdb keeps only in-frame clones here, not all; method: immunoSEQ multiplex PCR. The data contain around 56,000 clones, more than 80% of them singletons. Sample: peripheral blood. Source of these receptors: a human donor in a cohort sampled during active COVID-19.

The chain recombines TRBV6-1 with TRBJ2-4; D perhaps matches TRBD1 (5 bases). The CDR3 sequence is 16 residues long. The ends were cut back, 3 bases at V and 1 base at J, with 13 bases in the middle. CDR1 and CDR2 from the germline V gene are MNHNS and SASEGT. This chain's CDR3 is CASSDRGLGAKNIQYF. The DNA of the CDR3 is TGTGCCAGCAGTGATAGGGGTTTGGGGGCCAAAAACATTCAGTACTTC.

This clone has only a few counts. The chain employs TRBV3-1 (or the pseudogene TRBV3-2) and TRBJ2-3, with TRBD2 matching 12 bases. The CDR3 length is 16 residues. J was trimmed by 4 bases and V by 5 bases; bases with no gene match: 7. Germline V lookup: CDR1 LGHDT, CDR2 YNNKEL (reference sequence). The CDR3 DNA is TGTGCCAGCAGCTCACTAGCGGGGGGTATCTCAGATACGCAGTATTTT. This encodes CASSSLAGGISDTQYF.

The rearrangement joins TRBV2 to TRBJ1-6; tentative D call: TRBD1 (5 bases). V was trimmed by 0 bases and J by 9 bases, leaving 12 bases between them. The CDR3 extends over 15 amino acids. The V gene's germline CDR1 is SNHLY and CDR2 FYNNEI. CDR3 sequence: CASSEAAGTTSPLHF. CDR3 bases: TGTGCCAGCAGTGAAGCGGCCGGGACTACTTCACCCCTCCACTTT. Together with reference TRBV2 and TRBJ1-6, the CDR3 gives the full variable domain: EPEVTQTPSHQVTQMGQEVILRCVPISNHLYFYWYRQILGQKVEFLVSFYNNEISEKSEIFDDQFSVERPDGSNFTLKIRSTKLEDSAMYFCASSEAAGTTSPLHFGNGTRLTVT.

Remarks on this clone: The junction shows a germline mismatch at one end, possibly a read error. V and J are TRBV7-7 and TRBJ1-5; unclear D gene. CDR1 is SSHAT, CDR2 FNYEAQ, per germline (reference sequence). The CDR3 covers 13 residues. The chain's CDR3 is CASSRQDNQPQHF. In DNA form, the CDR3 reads TGTGCTAGCAGCCGTCAGGACAATCAGCCCCAGCATTTT.

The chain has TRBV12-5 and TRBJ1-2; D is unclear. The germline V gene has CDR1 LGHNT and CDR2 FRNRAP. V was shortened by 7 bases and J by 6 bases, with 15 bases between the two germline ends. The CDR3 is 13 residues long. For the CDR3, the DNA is TGTGCTAGTGCCCCGGGTGAGAGGGATGGCTACACCTTC. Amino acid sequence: CASAPGERDGYTF.

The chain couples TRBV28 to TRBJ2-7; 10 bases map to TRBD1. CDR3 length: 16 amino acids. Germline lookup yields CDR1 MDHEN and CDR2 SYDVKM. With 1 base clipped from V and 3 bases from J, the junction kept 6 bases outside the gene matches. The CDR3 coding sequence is TGTGCCAGCAGTTTATATGCCGGGACAGGGGTCTACGAGCAGTACTTC. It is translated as CASSLYAGTGVYEQYF. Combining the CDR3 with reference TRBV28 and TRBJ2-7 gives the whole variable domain DVKVTQSSRYLVKRTGEKVFLECVQDMDHENMFWYRQDPGLGLRLIYFSYDVKMKEKGDIPEGYSVSREKKERFSLILESASTNQTSMYLCASSLYAGTGVYEQYFGPGTRLTVT.

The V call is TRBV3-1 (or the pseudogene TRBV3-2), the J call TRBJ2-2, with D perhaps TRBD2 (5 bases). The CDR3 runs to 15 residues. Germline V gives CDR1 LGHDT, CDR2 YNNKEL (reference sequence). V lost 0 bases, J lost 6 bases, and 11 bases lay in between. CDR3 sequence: CASSQEPLRAGELFF. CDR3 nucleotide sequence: TGTGCCAGCAGCCAAGAACCGTTGAGGGCCGGGGAGCTGTTTTTT.

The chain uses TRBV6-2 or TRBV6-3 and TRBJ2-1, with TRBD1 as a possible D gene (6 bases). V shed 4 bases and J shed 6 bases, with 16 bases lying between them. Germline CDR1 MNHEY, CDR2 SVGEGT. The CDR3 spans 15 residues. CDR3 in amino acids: CASSLGHSLLNEQFF. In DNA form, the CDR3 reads TGTGCCAGCAGTTTGGGACATTCCCTTCTCAATGAGCAGTTCTTC.

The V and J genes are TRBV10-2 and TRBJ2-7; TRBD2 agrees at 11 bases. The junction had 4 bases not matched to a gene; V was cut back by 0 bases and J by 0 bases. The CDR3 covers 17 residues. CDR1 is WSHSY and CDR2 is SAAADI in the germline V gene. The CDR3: CASSESGLAGSSYEQYF. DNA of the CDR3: TGCGCCAGCAGTGAGTCTGGACTAGCGGGTTCCTCCTACGAGCAGTACTTC.

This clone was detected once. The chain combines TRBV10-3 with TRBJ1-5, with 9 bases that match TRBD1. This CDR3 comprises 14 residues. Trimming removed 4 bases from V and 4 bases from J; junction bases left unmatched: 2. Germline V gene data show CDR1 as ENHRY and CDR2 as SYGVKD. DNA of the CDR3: TGTGCCATCAGTGGGGGGACAGGGAATCAGCCCCAGCATTTT. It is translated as CAISGGTGNQPQHF.

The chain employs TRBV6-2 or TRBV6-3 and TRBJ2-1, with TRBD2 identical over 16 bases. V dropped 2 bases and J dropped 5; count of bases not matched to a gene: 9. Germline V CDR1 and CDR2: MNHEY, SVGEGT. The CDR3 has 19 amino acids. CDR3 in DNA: TGTGCCAGCAGTTACCCCTTGGGACTAGCGGGGGGGCTCAACAATGAGCAGTTCTTC. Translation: CASSYPLGLAGGLNNEQFF.

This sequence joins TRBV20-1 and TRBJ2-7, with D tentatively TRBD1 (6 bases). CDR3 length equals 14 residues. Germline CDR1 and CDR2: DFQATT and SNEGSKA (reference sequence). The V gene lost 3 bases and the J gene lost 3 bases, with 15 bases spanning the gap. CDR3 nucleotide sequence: TGCAGTGCTAGTGACAGGCAATCGTACTACGAGCAGTACTTC. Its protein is CSASDRQSYYEQYF.

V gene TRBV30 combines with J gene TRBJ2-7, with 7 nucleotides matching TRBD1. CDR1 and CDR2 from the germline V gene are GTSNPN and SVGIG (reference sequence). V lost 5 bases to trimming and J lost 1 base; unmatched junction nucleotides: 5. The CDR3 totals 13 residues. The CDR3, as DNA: TGTGCCTGGGGTCAGGGGGTATCCTACGAGCAGTACTTC. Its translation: CAWGQGVSYEQYF.

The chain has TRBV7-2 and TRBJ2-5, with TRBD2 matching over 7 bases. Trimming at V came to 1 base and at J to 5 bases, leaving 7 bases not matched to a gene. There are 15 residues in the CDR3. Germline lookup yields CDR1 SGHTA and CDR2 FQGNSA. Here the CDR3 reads CASSLVGGRWETQYF. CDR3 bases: TGTGCCAGCAGCTTAGTGGGAGGGAGGTGGGAGACCCAGTACTTC.

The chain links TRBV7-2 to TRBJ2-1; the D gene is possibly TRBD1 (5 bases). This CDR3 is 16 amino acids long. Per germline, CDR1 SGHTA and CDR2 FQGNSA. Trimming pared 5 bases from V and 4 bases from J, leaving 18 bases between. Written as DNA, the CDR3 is TGTGCCAGCAGCAATCGGAACCGACAGACTTACAATGAGCAGTTCTTC. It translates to CASSNRNRQTYNEQFF.

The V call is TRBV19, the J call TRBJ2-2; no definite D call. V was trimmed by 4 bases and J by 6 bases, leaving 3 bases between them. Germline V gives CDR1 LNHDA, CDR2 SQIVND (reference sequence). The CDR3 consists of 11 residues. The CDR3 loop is CASSTAGELFF. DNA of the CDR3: TGTGCCAGTAGTACCGCCGGGGAGCTGTTTTTT.

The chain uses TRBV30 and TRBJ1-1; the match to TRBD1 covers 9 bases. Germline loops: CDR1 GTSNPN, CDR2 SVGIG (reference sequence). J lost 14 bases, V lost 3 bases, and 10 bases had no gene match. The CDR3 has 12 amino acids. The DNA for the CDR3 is TGTGCCTGGAGGCCGACCCGACAGGGGGGCTTCTTT. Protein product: CAWRPTRQGGFF.

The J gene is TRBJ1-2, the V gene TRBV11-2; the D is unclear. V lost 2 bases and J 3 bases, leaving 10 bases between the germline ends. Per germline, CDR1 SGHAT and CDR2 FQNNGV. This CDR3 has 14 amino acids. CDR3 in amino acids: CASSLSRGYYGYTF. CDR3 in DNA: TGTGCCAGCAGCTTATCTCGCGGGTACTATGGCTACACCTTC.

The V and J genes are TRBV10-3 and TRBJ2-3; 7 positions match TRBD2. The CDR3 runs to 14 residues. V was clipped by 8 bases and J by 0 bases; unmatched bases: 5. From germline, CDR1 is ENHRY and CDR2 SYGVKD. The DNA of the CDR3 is TGTGCCATCGGGGCTAGCGGCAGCACAGATACGCAGTATTTT. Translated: CAIGASGSTDTQYF.

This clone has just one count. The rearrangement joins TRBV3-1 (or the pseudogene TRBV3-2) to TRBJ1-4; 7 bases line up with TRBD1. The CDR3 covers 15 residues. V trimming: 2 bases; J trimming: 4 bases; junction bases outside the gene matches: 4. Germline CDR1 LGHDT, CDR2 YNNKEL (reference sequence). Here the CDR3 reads CASSQSGGYNEKLFF. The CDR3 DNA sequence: TGTGCCAGCAGCCAATCAGGGGGGTATAATGAAAAACTGTTTTTT.